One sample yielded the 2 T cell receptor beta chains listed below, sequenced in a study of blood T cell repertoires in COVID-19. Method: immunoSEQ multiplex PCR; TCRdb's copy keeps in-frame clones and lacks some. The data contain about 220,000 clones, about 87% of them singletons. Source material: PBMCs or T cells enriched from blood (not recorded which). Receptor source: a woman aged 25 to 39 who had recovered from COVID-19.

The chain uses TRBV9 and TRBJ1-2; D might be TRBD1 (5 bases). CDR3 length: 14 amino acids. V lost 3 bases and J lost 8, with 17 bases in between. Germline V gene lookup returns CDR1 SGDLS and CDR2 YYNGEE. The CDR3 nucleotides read TGTGCCAGCAGCGCACAGGTCGACGGATGGGGCTACACCTTC. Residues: CASSAQVDGWGYTF.

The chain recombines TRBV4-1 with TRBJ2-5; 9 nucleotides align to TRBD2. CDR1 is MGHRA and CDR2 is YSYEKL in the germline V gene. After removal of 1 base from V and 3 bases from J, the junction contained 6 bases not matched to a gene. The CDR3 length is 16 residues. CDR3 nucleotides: TGCGCCAGCAGCCAAGTTCGGGGCGGGGGGGAAGAGACCCAGTACTTC. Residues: CASSQVRGGGEETQYF.